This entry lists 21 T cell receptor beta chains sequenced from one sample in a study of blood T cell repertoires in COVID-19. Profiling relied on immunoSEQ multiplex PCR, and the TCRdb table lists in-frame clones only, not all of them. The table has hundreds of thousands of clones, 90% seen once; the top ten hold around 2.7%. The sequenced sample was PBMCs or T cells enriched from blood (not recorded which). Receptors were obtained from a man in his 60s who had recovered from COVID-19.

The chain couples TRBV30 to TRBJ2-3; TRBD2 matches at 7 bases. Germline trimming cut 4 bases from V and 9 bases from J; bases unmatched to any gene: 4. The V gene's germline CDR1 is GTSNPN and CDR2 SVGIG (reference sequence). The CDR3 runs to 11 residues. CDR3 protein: CAWTPGGTQYF. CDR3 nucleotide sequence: TGTGCCTGGACCCCGGGGGGAACGCAGTATTTT.

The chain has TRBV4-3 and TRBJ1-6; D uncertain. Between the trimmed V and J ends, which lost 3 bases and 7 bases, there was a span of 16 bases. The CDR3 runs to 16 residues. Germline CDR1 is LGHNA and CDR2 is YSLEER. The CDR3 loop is CASSQEVTVVNSPLHF. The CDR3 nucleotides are TGCGCCAGCAGCCAGGAGGTCACTGTCGTGAATTCACCCCTCCACTTT.

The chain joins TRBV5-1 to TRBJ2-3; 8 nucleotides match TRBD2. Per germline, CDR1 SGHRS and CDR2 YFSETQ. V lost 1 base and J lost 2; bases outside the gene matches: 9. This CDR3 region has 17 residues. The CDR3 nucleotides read TGCGCCAGCAGCTTGTTCGGGGGACTAGTGGACACAGATACGCAGTATTTT. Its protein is CASSLFGGLVDTDTQYF. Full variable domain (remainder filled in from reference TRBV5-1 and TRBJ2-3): KAGVTQTPRYLIKTRGQQVTLSCSPISGHRSVSWYQQTPGQGLQFLFEYFSETQRNKGNFPGRFSGRQFSNSRSEMNVSTLELGDSALYLCASSLFGGLVDTDTQYFGPGTRLTVL.

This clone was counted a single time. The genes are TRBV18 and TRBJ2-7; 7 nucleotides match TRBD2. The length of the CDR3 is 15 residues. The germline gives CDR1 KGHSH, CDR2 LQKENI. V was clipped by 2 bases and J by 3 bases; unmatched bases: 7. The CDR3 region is CASSPGAGGGYEQYF. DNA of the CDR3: TGTGCCAGCTCACCAGGAGCTGGGGGGGGCTACGAGCAGTACTTC.

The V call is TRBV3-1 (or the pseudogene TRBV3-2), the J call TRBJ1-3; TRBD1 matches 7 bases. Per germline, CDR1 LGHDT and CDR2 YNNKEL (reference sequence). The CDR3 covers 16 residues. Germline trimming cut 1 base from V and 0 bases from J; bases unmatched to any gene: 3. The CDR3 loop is CASSQGQGISGNTIYF. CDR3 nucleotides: TGTGCCAGCAGCCAAGGACAGGGAATCTCTGGAAACACCATATATTTT.

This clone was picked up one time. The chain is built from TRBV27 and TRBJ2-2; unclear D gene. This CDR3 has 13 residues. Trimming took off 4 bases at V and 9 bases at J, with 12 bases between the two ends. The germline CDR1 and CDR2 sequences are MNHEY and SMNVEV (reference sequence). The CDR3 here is CASSSQYFRELFF. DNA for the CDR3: TGTGCCAGCAGTTCCCAGTATTTCCGGGAGCTGTTTTTT.

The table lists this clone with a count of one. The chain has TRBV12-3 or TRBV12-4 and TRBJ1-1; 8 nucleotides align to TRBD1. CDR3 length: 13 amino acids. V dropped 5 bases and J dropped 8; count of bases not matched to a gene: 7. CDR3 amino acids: CASSKEGDREAFF. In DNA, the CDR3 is TGTGCCAGCAGTAAAGAAGGGGACAGGGAAGCTTTCTTT.

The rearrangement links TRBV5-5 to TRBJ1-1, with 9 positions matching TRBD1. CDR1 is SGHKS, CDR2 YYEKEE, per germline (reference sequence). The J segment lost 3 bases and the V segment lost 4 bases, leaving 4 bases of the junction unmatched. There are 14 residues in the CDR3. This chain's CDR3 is CASSKQGAYTEAFF. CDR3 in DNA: TGTGCCAGCAGCAAACAGGGGGCGTACACTGAAGCTTTCTTT.

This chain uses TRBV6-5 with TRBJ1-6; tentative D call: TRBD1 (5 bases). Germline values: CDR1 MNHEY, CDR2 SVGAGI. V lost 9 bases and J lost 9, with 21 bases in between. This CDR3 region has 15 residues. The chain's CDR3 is CASKGRDSSSSPLHF. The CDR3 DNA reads TGTGCCAGTAAAGGGCGGGACTCCAGTTCTTCACCCCTCCACTTT.

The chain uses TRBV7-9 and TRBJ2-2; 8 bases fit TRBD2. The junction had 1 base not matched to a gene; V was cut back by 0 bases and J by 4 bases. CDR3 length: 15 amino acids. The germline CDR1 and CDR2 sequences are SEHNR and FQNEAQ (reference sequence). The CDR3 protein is CASSLALAGTGELFF. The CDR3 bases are TGTGCCAGCAGCTTAGCTCTAGCGGGCACCGGGGAGCTGTTTTTT.

For the CDR3, the DNA is TGTGCCAGCAGACCCGGGACAGGGATTCAGCCCCAGCATTTT. Translated: CASRPGTGIQPQHF. The J gene is TRBJ1-5, the V gene TRBV2, with 9 nucleotides matching TRBD1. V lost 6 bases to trimming and J lost 6 bases; unmatched junction nucleotides: 6. CDR1 is SNHLY and CDR2 is FYNNEI in the germline V gene. This CDR3 region has 14 residues.

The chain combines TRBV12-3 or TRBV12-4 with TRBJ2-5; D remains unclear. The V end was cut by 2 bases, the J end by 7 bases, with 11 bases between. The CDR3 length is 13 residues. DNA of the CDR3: TGTGCCAGCAGTTTATTCATCTCGGGGACCCAGTACTTC. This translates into CASSLFISGTQYF.

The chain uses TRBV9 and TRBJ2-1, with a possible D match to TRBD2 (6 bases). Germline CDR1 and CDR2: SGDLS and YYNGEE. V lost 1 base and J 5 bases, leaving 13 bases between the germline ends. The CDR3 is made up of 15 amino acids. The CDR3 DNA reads TGTGCCAGCAGCGTATGGGGCGGGACGAACAATGAGCAGTTCTTC. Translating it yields CASSVWGGTNNEQFF.

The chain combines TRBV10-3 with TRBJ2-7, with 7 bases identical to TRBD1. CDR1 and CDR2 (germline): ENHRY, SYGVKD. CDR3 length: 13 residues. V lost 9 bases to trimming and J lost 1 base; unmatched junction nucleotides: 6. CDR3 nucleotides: TGTGCCATACAACAGGGGATGTCCTACGAGCAGTACTTC. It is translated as CAIQQGMSYEQYF.

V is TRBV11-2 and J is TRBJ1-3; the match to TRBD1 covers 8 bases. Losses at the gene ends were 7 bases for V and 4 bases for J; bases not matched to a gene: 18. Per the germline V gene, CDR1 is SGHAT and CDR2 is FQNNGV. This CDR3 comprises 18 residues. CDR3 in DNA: TGTGCCAGCACTAGGAGGAGGGAGGGACAGGTTCCAGGAAACACCATATATTTT. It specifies CASTRRREGQVPGNTIYF.

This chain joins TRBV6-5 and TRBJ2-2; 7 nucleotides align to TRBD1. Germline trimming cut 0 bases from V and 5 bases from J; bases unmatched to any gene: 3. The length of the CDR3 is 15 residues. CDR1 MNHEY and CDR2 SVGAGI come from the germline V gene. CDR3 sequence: CASSYSGRGTGELFF. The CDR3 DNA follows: TGTGCCAGCAGTTACTCAGGCAGGGGGACCGGGGAGCTGTTTTTT.

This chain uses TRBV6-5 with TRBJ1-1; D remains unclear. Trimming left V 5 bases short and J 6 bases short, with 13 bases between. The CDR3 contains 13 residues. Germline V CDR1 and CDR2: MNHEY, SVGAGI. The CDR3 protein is CASSRVYVPEAFF. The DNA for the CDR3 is TGTGCCAGCAGTCGGGTTTACGTTCCTGAAGCTTTCTTT.

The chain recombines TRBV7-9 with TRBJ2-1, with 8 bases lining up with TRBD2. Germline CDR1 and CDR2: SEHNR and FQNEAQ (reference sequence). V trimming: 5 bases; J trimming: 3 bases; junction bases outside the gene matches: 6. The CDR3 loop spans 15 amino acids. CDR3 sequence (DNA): TGTGCCAGCAGCCCACGGGGGGGAAGCTACAATGAGCAGTTCTTC. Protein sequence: CASSPRGGSYNEQFF.

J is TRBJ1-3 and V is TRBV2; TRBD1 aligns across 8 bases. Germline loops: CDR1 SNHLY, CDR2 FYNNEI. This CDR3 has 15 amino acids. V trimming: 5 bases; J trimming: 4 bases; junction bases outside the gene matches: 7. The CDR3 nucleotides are TGTGCCAGCAGTCGACAGGGGTCTCGCGGAAACACCATATATTTT. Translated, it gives CASSRQGSRGNTIYF.

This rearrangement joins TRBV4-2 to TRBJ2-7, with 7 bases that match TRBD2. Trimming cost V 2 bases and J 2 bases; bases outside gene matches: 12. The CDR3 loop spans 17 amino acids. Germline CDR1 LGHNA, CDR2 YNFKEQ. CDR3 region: CASSQRELGLVTYEQYF. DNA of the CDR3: TGTGCCAGCAGCCAACGGGAGCTAGGACTAGTCACCTACGAGCAGTACTTC.

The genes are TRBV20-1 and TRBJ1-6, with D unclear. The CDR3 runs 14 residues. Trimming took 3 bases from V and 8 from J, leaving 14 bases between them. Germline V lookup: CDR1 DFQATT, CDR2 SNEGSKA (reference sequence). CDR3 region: CSASRGVSYSPLHF. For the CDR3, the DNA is TGCAGTGCTAGTCGGGGAGTTTCTTATTCACCCCTCCACTTT.